This T cell receptor beta chain came from a study of shared clonotypes between healthy human individuals. Study-wide results and caveats: Measured sharing among donors was expected to vary with sequencing depth.

Repertoires were generated with immunoSEQ multiplex PCR, while TCRdb's copy carries only in-frame clones and drops some. Among around 530,000 clones listed, around three quarters were seen once. HIV-negative, healthy adults without recent acute infections or vaccinations were the donors. Every contributor of samples was a Caucasian grown-up residing in Nashville, Tennessee. Trimming at V came to 6 bases and at J to 5 bases, leaving 6 bases not matched to a gene. CDR1 and CDR2 (germline): SQVTM, ANQGSEA. The CDR3 has 12 residues. Comments on this clone: Its matching antigen is unknown.

Input material: PBMCs. The TCR was taken from a middle-aged woman in good health. Some clones in this sample may be carry-over from other donors' samples. This chain joins TRBV29-1 and TRBJ2-7; 8 positions agree with TRBD1. CDR3 amino acids: CSVRDRLDEQYF. Written as DNA, the CDR3 is TGCAGCGTACGGGACAGGCTGGACGAGCAGTACTTC.